The 11 T cell receptor beta chains given below trace back to one sample, sequenced in a study of shared clonotypes between healthy human individuals. Assay used: immunoSEQ multiplex PCR; TCRdb lists only in-frame clones, some missing. Seen here are over a million clones, roughly 96% observed once, and the top ten hold 1% to 1.5%. The sequencing sample was made of naive CD4+ T cells sorted from blood. The subset here: CD45RA+ positively selected. The receptors come from a man younger than 40 in good health.

J is TRBJ1-6 and V is TRBV2, with D perhaps TRBD1 (5 bases). The germline gives CDR1 SNHLY, CDR2 FYNNEI. The length of the CDR3 is 17 residues. Trimming removed 1 base from V and 10 bases from J, with 20 bases in between. The CDR3 loop reads CASSEGSTGQGRSPLHF. CDR3 nucleotides: TGTGCCAGCAGTGAAGGCTCAACCGGGCAGGGACGCTCACCCCTCCACTTT.

This chain joins TRBV14 and TRBJ2-3; TRBD2 agrees at 14 bases. Germline V CDR1 and CDR2: SGHDN, FVKESK. J gave up 5 bases and V 3 bases, and 7 bases lay outside the gene matches. The CDR3 is made up of 17 amino acids. The CDR3 spells CASSQDFGLAGGDTQYF. The DNA for the CDR3 is TGTGCCAGCAGCCAGGACTTCGGACTAGCGGGAGGAGATACGCAGTATTTT.

The CDR3 reads CASAPLRETQYF. For the CDR3, the DNA is TGTGCCAGCGCCCCATTGAGGGAGACCCAGTACTTC. V usage is TRBV7-8 and J usage is TRBJ2-5; D unclear. Germline V gene data show CDR1 as SGHVS and CDR2 as FQNEAQ. V was cut by 8 bases and J by 5 bases, with 12 bases left in between. This CDR3 spans 12 amino acids.

V usage is TRBV5-4 and J usage is TRBJ2-1; TRBD1 might be the D (5 bases). This CDR3 is built from 14 residues. Germline CDR1 SGHNT, CDR2 YYREEE (reference sequence). V lost 1 base and J lost 8, with 13 bases in between. DNA for the CDR3: TGTGCCAGCAGCTTGCAGGGCCAGCGCGATGAGCAGTTCTTC. It codes for CASSLQGQRDEQFF. Complete variable domain (other parts from reference TRBV5-4 and TRBJ2-1): ETGVTQSPTHLIKTRGQQVTLRCSSQSGHNTVSWYQQALGQGPQFIFQYYREEENGRGNFPPRFSGLQFPNYSSELNVNALELDDSALYLCASSLQGQRDEQFFGPGTRLTVL.

CDR3 protein: CASTKEPSGRAADTQYF. In DNA form, the CDR3 reads TGTGCCAGCACCAAAGAACCTAGCGGAAGGGCAGCAGATACGCAGTATTTT. This chain links TRBV27 with TRBJ2-3; TRBD2 matches 7 bases. The CDR3 runs 17 residues. Trimming took 7 bases from V and 4 from J; bases not matched to a gene: 17. CDR1 MNHEY and CDR2 SMNVEV come from the germline V gene (reference sequence).

Concerning this clone: Distinct nucleotide sequences in the sample also encode this CDR3. V is TRBV15 and J is TRBJ2-7; 8 bases agree with TRBD1. Germline loops: CDR1 LNHNV, CDR2 YYDKDF (reference sequence). J was trimmed by 2 bases and V by 3 bases; bases with no gene match: 6. The CDR3 spans 15 residues. As DNA, the CDR3 is TGTGCCACCAGCAGGGCCGGGACAGGTCCCTACGAGCAGTACTTC. Residues: CATSRAGTGPYEQYF.

This chain links TRBV5-1 with TRBJ1-1; a possible D gene is TRBD1 (5 bases). The CDR3 contains 15 residues. Germline CDR1 is SGHRS and CDR2 is YFSETQ. Trimming took 4 bases from V and 4 from J, leaving 17 bases between them. The CDR3 loop is CASSPVWGVSTEAFF. The CDR3 nucleotides are TGCGCCAGCAGCCCGGTTTGGGGGGTTAGCACTGAAGCTTTCTTT.

The chain couples TRBV5-4 to TRBJ2-5, with D maybe TRBD2 (5 bases). The V end lost 2 bases, the J end lost 0 bases, and 26 bases lay between the germline ends. This CDR3 has 20 residues. Germline CDR1 and CDR2: SGHNT and YYREEE (reference sequence). This chain's CDR3 is CASSLPSLEDYVADQETQYF. CDR3 DNA: TGTGCCAGCAGCTTACCTAGCTTGGAAGATTATGTGGCAGACCAAGAGACCCAGTACTTC.

The CDR3 spells CASSVDVAGWEQYF. Written as DNA, the CDR3 is TGTGCCAGCAGCGTAGATGTAGCGGGCTGGGAGCAGTACTTC. The chain is built from TRBV9 and TRBJ2-7, with 7 nucleotides matching TRBD2. This CDR3 is built from 14 residues. V gave up 0 bases and J gave up 7 bases; unmatched junction bases: 7. Germline V gene lookup returns CDR1 SGDLS and CDR2 YYNGEE.

As concerns this clone: Other DNA variants within this sample encode the same CDR3. This sequence joins TRBV5-1 and TRBJ2-7; D is uncertain. Deletions cut 0 bases from V and 4 bases from J, with 11 bases between. This CDR3 has 14 amino acids. Germline V gene lookup returns CDR1 SGHRS and CDR2 YFSETQ. The CDR3 region is CASSLVPDSYEQYF. The CDR3 DNA sequence: TGCGCCAGCAGCTTGGTTCCGGATTCTTACGAGCAGTACTTC.

The table lists this clone with a few counts. The chain employs TRBV6-6 and TRBJ2-1; D not resolved. CDR3 length equals 12 residues. In germline, CDR1 is MNHNY, CDR2 SVGAGI (reference sequence). V gave up 0 bases and J gave up 4 bases, with 1 base separating them. CDR3 sequence reads: CASSYSYNEQFF. DNA for the CDR3: TGTGCCAGCAGTTACTCTTACAATGAGCAGTTCTTC.